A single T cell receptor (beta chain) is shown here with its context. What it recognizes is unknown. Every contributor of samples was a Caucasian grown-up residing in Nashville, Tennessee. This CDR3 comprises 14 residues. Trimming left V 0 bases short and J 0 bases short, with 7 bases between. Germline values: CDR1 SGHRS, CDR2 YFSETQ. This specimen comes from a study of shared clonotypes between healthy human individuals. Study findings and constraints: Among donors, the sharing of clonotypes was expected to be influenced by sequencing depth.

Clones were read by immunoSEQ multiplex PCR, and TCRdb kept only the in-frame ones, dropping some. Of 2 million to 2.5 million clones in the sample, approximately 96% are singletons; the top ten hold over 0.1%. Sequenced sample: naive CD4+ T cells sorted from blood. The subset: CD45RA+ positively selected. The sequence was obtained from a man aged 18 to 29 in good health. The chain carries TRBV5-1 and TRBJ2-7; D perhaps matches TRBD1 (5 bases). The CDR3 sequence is CASSLEDTSYEQYF. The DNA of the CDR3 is TGCGCCAGCAGCTTGGAGGACACCTCCTACGAGCAGTACTTC.